These 21 T cell receptor beta chains were sequenced from one sample in a study of response to subunit inactivated influenza vaccine. TCRdb re-analysed the RT-PCR reads in MiXCR, keeping a single row per CDR3 protein. The sample includes about 480,000 distinct CDR3 sequences, 10% to 15% seen only once; the top ten take 13%. The sequences come from PBMCs from blood, collected 45 days after vaccination. These receptors were collected from a man between 50 and 59 years old who received an inactivated influenza vaccine.

J is TRBJ2-1 and V is TRBV10-3; TRBD2 aligns across 8 bases. The CDR3 extends over 16 amino acids. The V segment lost 6 bases and the J segment 4 bases; nucleotides outside the gene matches: 11. Germline loops: CDR1 ENHRY, CDR2 SYGVKD. The CDR3 nucleotides read TGTGCCATCAGCGCCGGAGGGGCGGGGGGTTACAATGAGCAGTTCTTC. Protein sequence: CAISAGGAGGYNEQFF.

The chain joins TRBV7-2 to TRBJ2-3; TRBD2 might be the D (5 bases). Germline values: CDR1 SGHTA, CDR2 FQGNSA. The CDR3 covers 12 residues. Trimming removed 5 bases at V and 6 bases at J, with 9 bases between. CDR3 residues: CASSPQRDTQYF. CDR3 DNA sequence: TGTGCCAGCAGCCCCCAGCGGGATACGCAGTATTTT.

The chain has TRBV3-1 and TRBJ2-7; D is undetermined. Looked up from germline, CDR1 is LGHDT and CDR2 is YNNKEL (reference sequence). V lost 2 bases and J lost 4, with 9 bases in between. This CDR3 region has 13 residues. The CDR3 loop reads CASSQLLSYEQYF. Written as DNA, the CDR3 is TGTGCCAGCAGCCAACTGCTGTCTTACGAGCAGTACTTC.

This clonotype has only a few counts. The genes are TRBV4-3 and TRBJ2-6; no reliable D call. The V gene lost 0 bases and the J gene lost 0 bases, with 12 bases spanning the gap. The CDR3 is made up of 18 amino acids. Germline-derived CDR1 and CDR2 are LGHNA and YSLEER. Here the CDR3 DNA reads TGCGCCAGCAGCCAAGATCAAGAGGTTAGCTCTGGGGCCAACGTCCTGACTTTC. Amino acids: CASSQDQEVSSGANVLTF.

The chain combines TRBV7-2 with TRBJ1-2, with D perhaps TRBD1 (5 bases). V was shortened by 5 bases and J by 2 bases, with 9 bases between the two germline ends. This CDR3 spans 13 amino acids. The germline gives CDR1 SGHTA, CDR2 FQGNSA. CDR3 coding DNA: TGTGCCAGCAGCCAGGACAAAAACTATGGCTACACCTTC. Translating it yields CASSQDKNYGYTF.

This clonotype was recorded at least ten times. The chain has TRBV7-9 and TRBJ2-1, with D uncertain. Looked up from germline, CDR1 is SEHNR and CDR2 is FQNEAQ (reference sequence). This CDR3 comprises 15 residues. V was pared by 4 bases and J by 9 bases, with 19 bases between. CDR3 region: CASSSTSGLTGEQFF. The CDR3 DNA sequence: TGTGCCAGCAGCTCCACGTCCGGGCTCACGGGTGAGCAGTTCTTC.

This clonotype showed up just a few times. This chain uses TRBV10-2 with TRBJ2-7; D is perhaps TRBD2 (5 bases). CDR3 length: 15 residues. In germline, CDR1 is WSHSY, CDR2 SAAADI. Trimming took off 4 bases at V and 6 bases at J, with 19 bases between the two ends. CDR3 loop: CASSVPRMGAPEQYF. The CDR3, as DNA: TGCGCCAGCAGTGTTCCAAGGATGGGAGCCCCCGAGCAGTACTTC.

This chain uses TRBV12-3 or TRBV12-4 with TRBJ1-1; tentative D call: TRBD1 (6 bases). This CDR3 has 12 amino acids. Between the trimmed V and J ends, which lost 7 bases and 8 bases, there was a span of 14 bases. CDR3 sequence reads: CASNRGHEEAFF. The CDR3, as DNA: TGTGCCAGCAATCGGGGACATGAGGAAGCTTTCTTT.

Only a few counts were recorded for this clonotype. J is TRBJ1-1 and V is TRBV24-1; TRBD1 matches 9 bases. The CDR3 is 15 amino acids. Germline V CDR1 and CDR2: KGHDR, SFDVKD. Trimming cost V 4 bases and J 4 bases; bases outside gene matches: 6. The CDR3 region is CATSDPRTGVTEAFF. DNA for the CDR3: TGTGCCACCAGTGACCCCAGGACAGGGGTCACTGAAGCTTTCTTT.

This clonotype was recorded only once. This sequence joins TRBV10-2 and TRBJ2-3; D is unclear. CDR3 size: 13 residues. The germline CDR1 and CDR2 sequences are WSHSY and SAAADI. With 2 bases removed from V and 1 base from J, the gap between germline ends came to 4 bases. The CDR3 reads CASSERGTDTQYF. The CDR3 DNA reads as TGCGCCAGCAGTGAGAGGGGCACAGATACGCAGTATTTT.

This rearrangement joins TRBV5-1 to TRBJ2-1; 8 nucleotides agree with TRBD1. The germline V gene has CDR1 SGHRS and CDR2 YFSETQ. Unmatched junction bases numbered 9, after V lost 2 bases and J lost 5 bases. The CDR3 is made up of 16 amino acids. In DNA form, the CDR3 reads TGCGCCAGCAGCTTCTACAGGGGGTGGTACGACAATGAGCAGTTCTTC. It encodes CASSFYRGWYDNEQFF.

This clonotype occurred a few times. The V gene is TRBV5-1, the J gene TRBJ2-2; D is perhaps TRBD1 (7 bases). The CDR3 runs 16 residues. CDR1 SGHRS and CDR2 YFSETQ come from the germline V gene. Between the trimmed V and J ends, which lost 4 bases and 1 base, there was a span of 14 bases. The CDR3: CASSQGGRMNTGELFF. CDR3 nucleotides: TGCGCCAGCAGCCAGGGGGGCAGAATGAACACCGGGGAGCTGTTTTTT. The full variable domain, rest sourced from reference TRBV5-1 and TRBJ2-2, is KAGVTQTPRYLIKTRGQQVTLSCSPISGHRSVSWYQQTPGQGLQFLFEYFSETQRNKGNFPGRFSGRQFSNSRSEMNVSTLELGDSALYLCASSQGGRMNTGELFFGEGSRLTVL.

There are a few counts of this clonotype. The chain is built from TRBV6-5 and TRBJ2-7; D call uncertain. V was shortened by 6 bases and J by 4 bases, with 7 bases between the two germline ends. The germline V gene encodes CDR1 MNHEY and CDR2 SVGAGI. CDR3 length: 11 amino acids. The CDR3 loop is CASRALYEQYF. DNA of the CDR3: TGTGCCAGCAGAGCATTGTACGAGCAGTACTTC.

The chain is built from TRBV6-1 and TRBJ2-1, with D maybe TRBD2 (6 bases). CDR3 size: 15 residues. CDR1 MNHNS and CDR2 SASEGT come from the germline V gene. Trimming cost V 6 bases and J 7 bases, with 19 bases left between them. The CDR3 here is CASSPSSVPSNEQFF. The CDR3, as DNA: TGTGCCAGCAGCCCCTCTAGCGTACCCTCGAATGAGCAGTTCTTC.

As for this clonotype: It may be a read error: a sequence one base away is much more abundant. V and J are TRBV29-1 and TRBJ2-3, with D hard to call. The CDR3 totals 11 residues. Germline V gene sequence: CDR1 SQVTM, CDR2 ANQGSEA. The CDR3 loop reads CSVLLTDTQDF. In nucleotides, the CDR3 is TGCAGCGTTCTCCTCACAGATACGCAGGATTTT.

V gene TRBV13 combines with J gene TRBJ2-3; maybe TRBD1 (6 bases). The length of the CDR3 is 15 residues. The germline gives CDR1 PRHDT, CDR2 FYEKMQ (reference sequence). Deletions cut 5 bases from V and 2 bases from J, with 14 bases between. The CDR3 loop is CASSRQVTSTDTQYF. CDR3 coding DNA: TGTGCCAGCAGCCGACAGGTCACTTCCACAGATACGCAGTATTTT.

In this sample, this clonotype turned up many times. The J gene is TRBJ2-3, the V gene TRBV29-1; TRBD2 agrees at 7 bases. CDR1 SQVTM and CDR2 ANQGSEA come from the germline V gene. With V trimmed by 1 base and J by 1 base, 2 bases remained unmatched. CDR3 size: 14 residues. The CDR3 protein is CSVEGLAGTDTQYF. For the CDR3, the DNA is TGCAGCGTTGAAGGCCTAGCGGGCACAGATACGCAGTATTTT.

This clonotype turned up a few times. The chain uses TRBV4-1 and TRBJ2-7, with 7 bases aligning to TRBD2. From germline, CDR1 is MGHRA and CDR2 YSYEKL. This CDR3 is built from 15 residues. V lost 1 base to trimming and J lost 5 bases; unmatched junction nucleotides: 8. The CDR3 sequence is CASSQGPGGPNEQYF. CDR3 in DNA: TGCGCCAGCAGCCAAGGGCCGGGGGGTCCAAACGAGCAGTACTTC.

This clonotype has more than one count but fewer than ten. CDR3 residues: CSVEGDMNTEAFF. CDR3 sequence (DNA): TGCAGCGTTGAGGGAGACATGAACACTGAAGCTTTCTTT. The V gene is TRBV29-1, the J gene TRBJ1-1; D not certain. Germline-derived CDR1 and CDR2 are SQVTM and ANQGSEA. CDR3 length equals 13 residues. V was clipped by 3 bases and J by 0 bases, with 8 bases between them.

On this clonotype: A much larger clone is a single base away; this may be a read error. V usage is TRBV20-1 and J usage is TRBJ1-5; tentative D call: TRBD1 (6 bases). Between the trimmed V and J ends, which lost 2 bases and 7 bases, there was a span of 12 bases. This CDR3 comprises 13 residues. Germline V lookup: CDR1 DFQATT, CDR2 SNEGSKA (reference sequence). CDR3 sequence: CSARPSGEQPQHF. The CDR3 DNA is TGCAGTGCTAGACCCTCAGGGGAGCAGCCCCAGCATTTT.

This clonotype was picked up a small number of times. This rearrangement joins TRBV9 to TRBJ2-1; no definite D call. CDR1 is SGDLS, CDR2 YYNGEE, per germline. V was cut by 4 bases and J by 7 bases, with 15 bases left in between. This CDR3 comprises 14 residues. CDR3 sequence reads: CASSLTQLVNEQFF. The CDR3 DNA reads as TGTGCCAGCAGCCTTACTCAACTCGTAAATGAGCAGTTCTTC.